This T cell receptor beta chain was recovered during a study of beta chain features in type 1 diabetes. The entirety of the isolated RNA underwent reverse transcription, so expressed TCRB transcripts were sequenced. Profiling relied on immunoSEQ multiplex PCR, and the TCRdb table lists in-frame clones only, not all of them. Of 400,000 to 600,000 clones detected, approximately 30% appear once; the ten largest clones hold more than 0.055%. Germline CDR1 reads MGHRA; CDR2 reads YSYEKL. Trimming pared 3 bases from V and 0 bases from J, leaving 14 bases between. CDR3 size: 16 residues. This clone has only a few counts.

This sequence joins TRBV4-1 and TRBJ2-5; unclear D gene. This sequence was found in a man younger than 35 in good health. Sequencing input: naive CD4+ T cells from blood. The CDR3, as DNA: TGCGCCAGCAGCCACCCGGGCACGGCGTACCAAGAGACCCAGTACTTC. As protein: CASSHPGTAYQETQYF.